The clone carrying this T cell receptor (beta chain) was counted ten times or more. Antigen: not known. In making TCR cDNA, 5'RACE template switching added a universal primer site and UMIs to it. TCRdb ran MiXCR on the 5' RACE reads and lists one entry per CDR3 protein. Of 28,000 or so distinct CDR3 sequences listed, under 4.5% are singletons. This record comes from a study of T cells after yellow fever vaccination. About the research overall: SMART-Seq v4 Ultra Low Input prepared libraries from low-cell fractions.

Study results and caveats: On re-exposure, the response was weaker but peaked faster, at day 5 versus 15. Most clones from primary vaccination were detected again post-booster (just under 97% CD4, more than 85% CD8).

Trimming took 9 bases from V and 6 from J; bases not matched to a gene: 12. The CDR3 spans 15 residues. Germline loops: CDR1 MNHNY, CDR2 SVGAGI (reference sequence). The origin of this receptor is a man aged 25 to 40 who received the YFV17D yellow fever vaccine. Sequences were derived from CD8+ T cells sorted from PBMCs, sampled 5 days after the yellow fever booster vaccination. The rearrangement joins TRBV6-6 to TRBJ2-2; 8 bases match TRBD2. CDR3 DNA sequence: TGTGCCAGTGCCCTTGGGAGCGGGAGTGCCGGGGAGCTGTTTTTT. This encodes CASALGSGSAGELFF.